This T cell receptor beta chain originates from a study of control samples from healthy donors and cancer patients. The CDR3 has 15 amino acids. CDR1 SGHNT and CDR2 YENEEA come from the germline V gene. With V trimmed by 7 bases and J by 8 bases, 13 bases remained unmatched. Profiled with immunoSEQ multiplex PCR; TCRdb holds only in-frame clones, not every one. The repertoire has around 150,000 clones, around 90% of them found once; the top ten carry more than 4%. This sequence joins TRBV11-3 and TRBJ2-1; 8 bases fit TRBD2. This clonotype was sampled from a man aged 25 to 45 in good health. The sample comprised blood. CDR3 bases: TGTGCCAGCAACCAGGTGAGCGGGAGAGGACATGAGCAGTTCTTC. Translated: CASNQVSGRGHEQFF.